The 30 T cell receptor beta chains presented below share a single source sample, sequenced in a study of T cell repertoires and HLA-DP antigens. Sequenced by immunoSEQ multiplex PCR; TCRdb stores in-frame clones only, minus some. The data show some 110,000 clones, 80% to 95% seen once. Antigens for these TCRs are unknown. What was sequenced was CD4+ T cells from PBMCs. All receptors come from a woman aged 18 to 35 in good health and CMV-seronegative.

The J gene is TRBJ2-2, the V gene TRBV18; no reliable D call. The CDR3 is 14 amino acids. Germline values: CDR1 KGHSH, CDR2 LQKENI. The V end was cut by 2 bases, the J end by 1 base, with 5 bases between. CDR3 residues: CASSPEWNTGELFF. CDR3 DNA sequence: TGTGCCAGCTCACCAGAGTGGAACACCGGGGAGCTGTTTTTT.

This chain connects TRBV5-1 to TRBJ2-1, with D hard to call. The CDR3 runs to 13 residues. Germline V gives CDR1 SGHRS, CDR2 YFSETQ. The V end was cut by 2 bases, the J end by 1 base, with 4 bases between. CDR3 residues: CASSFVSYNEQFF. The CDR3, as DNA: TGCGCCAGCAGCTTTGTTTCCTACAATGAGCAGTTCTTC.

This chain links TRBV6-5 with TRBJ1-5; perhaps TRBD1 as D (5 bases). CDR3 length: 16 residues. V gave up 0 bases and J gave up 4 bases, with 13 bases separating them. Looked up from germline, CDR1 is MNHEY and CDR2 is SVGAGI. The CDR3: CASSYSAGQGNQPQHF. Written as DNA, the CDR3 is TGTGCCAGCAGTTACTCAGCCGGGCAGGGTAATCAGCCCCAGCATTTT.

The V and J genes are TRBV30 and TRBJ2-6; D remains unclear. CDR3 size: 17 residues. Deletions cut 0 bases from V and 0 bases from J, with 12 bases between. Germline-derived CDR1 and CDR2 are GTSNPN and SVGIG (reference sequence). CDR3 sequence reads: CAWSVRWPPSGANVLTF. In DNA form, the CDR3 reads TGTGCCTGGAGTGTCAGGTGGCCGCCCTCTGGGGCCAACGTCCTGACTTTC.

The rearrangement links TRBV6-5 to TRBJ1-5; TRBD1 might be the D (6 bases). Trimming removed 4 bases at V and 2 bases at J, with 15 bases between. The CDR3 sequence is 16 residues long. From germline, CDR1 is MNHEY and CDR2 SVGAGI. CDR3 protein: CASSSSGGVGNQPQHF. The DNA for the CDR3 is TGTGCCAGCAGTTCCTCGGGGGGCGTCGGCAATCAGCCCCAGCATTTT.

V gene TRBV5-4 combines with J gene TRBJ1-2; D gene uncertain. V was clipped by 0 bases and J by 0 bases, with 9 bases between them. Germline V gives CDR1 SGHNT, CDR2 YYREEE (reference sequence). The CDR3 loop spans 15 amino acids. The chain's CDR3 is CASSLAGFSNYGYTF. Written as DNA, the CDR3 is TGTGCCAGCAGCTTGGCGGGGTTCTCTAACTATGGCTACACCTTC.

The chain has TRBV5-1 and TRBJ2-3, with TRBD2 identical over 7 bases. The CDR3 sequence is 14 residues long. Per germline, CDR1 SGHRS and CDR2 YFSETQ. Germline trimming cut 4 bases from V and 4 bases from J; bases unmatched to any gene: 6. Written as DNA, the CDR3 is TGCGCCAGCAGCACCGGACTAGGCTCAGATACGCAGTATTTT. This encodes CASSTGLGSDTQYF.

A single count supports this clone. The chain carries TRBV27 and TRBJ2-7; D gene ambiguous. Germline CDR1 MNHEY, CDR2 SMNVEV (reference sequence). V shed 3 bases and J shed 2 bases, with 8 bases lying between them. There are 13 residues in the CDR3. CDR3 in amino acids: CASSLGITYEQYF. The CDR3 nucleotides read TGTGCCAGCAGTTTGGGGATCACCTACGAGCAGTACTTC.

This clone showed up just once. The chain has TRBV9 and TRBJ2-5; 7 nucleotides line up with TRBD1. Germline loops: CDR1 SGDLS, CDR2 YYNGEE. Unmatched junction bases numbered 7, after V lost 1 base and J lost 1 base. The CDR3 has 16 residues. The CDR3: CASSVWYGDSQETQYF. The CDR3 nucleotides are TGTGCCAGCAGCGTATGGTATGGGGACAGCCAAGAGACCCAGTACTTC.

The chain links TRBV2 to TRBJ1-5; D is perhaps TRBD1 (6 bases). The CDR3 runs to 15 residues. The germline CDR1 and CDR2 sequences are SNHLY and FYNNEI. The V end was cut by 7 bases, the J end by 4 bases, with 17 bases between. The CDR3, as DNA: TGTGCCAGCACCGTGGGGGGGGGCGGGAATCAGCCCCAGCATTTT. Encoded protein: CASTVGGGGNQPQHF.

In DNA, the CDR3 is TGTGCCAGCAGCCCGCGTCCAGAATGGCAGCCCCAGCATTTT. Translated, it gives CASSPRPEWQPQHF. This chain uses TRBV5-5 with TRBJ1-5; D not certain. Germline CDR1 is SGHKS and CDR2 is YYEKEE (reference sequence). CDR3 length equals 14 residues. V lost 4 bases and J lost 7, with 15 bases in between. The complete variable domain, with remaining parts taken from reference TRBV5-5 and TRBJ1-5, reads DAGVTQSPTHLIKTRGQQVTLRCSPISGHKSVSWYQQVLGQGPQFIFQYYEKEERGRGNFPDRFSARQFPNYSSELNVNALLLGDSALYLCASSPRPEWQPQHFGDGTRLSIL.

The chain uses TRBV4-1 and TRBJ1-3; D is possibly TRBD1 (5 bases). The germline V and J ends were trimmed by 0 bases and 3 bases, with 15 bases remaining between them. The CDR3 loop spans 17 amino acids. Germline CDR1 MGHRA, CDR2 YSYEKL. The CDR3 DNA follows: TGCGCCAGCAGCCAAGAAAGGGGTCTAACTATTGGAAACACCATATATTTT. Translation: CASSQERGLTIGNTIYF.

The rearrangement uses TRBV30 and TRBJ2-5; the D call may be TRBD1 or TRBD2 (5 bases each). The CDR3 covers 13 residues. Per the germline V gene, CDR1 is GTSNPN and CDR2 is SVGIG (reference sequence). V was cut by 6 bases and J by 0 bases, with 11 bases left in between. Here the CDR3 DNA reads TGTGCCTGCCCCCGAGGGGACCAAGAGACCCAGTACTTC. This codes for CACPRGDQETQYF.

V gene TRBV19 combines with J gene TRBJ1-5; D perhaps matches TRBD1 (6 bases). The length of the CDR3 is 15 residues. CDR1 and CDR2 from the germline V gene are LNHDA and SQIVND (reference sequence). V dropped 5 bases and J dropped 0 bases, with 11 bases sitting between them. In nucleotides, the CDR3 is TGTGCCAGTAGTGCACAGGGCTATAGCAATCAGCCCCAGCATTTT. Amino acid sequence: CASSAQGYSNQPQHF.

The genes are TRBV11-2 and TRBJ1-5; a possible D gene is TRBD1 (6 bases). V was cut by 0 bases and J by 5 bases, with 8 bases left in between. Germline CDR1 and CDR2: SGHAT and FQNNGV. This CDR3 region has 14 residues. As DNA, the CDR3 is TGTGCCAGCAGCTTAGATGGGGGGCATCAGCCCCAGCATTTT. Amino acids: CASSLDGGHQPQHF.

The chain is built from TRBV19 and TRBJ2-3, with TRBD1 as a possible D gene (6 bases). Germline CDR1 LNHDA, CDR2 SQIVND (reference sequence). This CDR3 is 16 amino acids long. The V end lost 3 bases, the J end lost 0 bases, and 13 bases lay between the germline ends. For the CDR3, the DNA is TGTGCCAGTAGTATGGAACAGGACAGAAGCACAGATACGCAGTATTTT. Translating gives CASSMEQDRSTDTQYF.

The chain combines TRBV6-6 with TRBJ2-1, with TRBD1 identical over 7 bases. The length of the CDR3 is 14 residues. Trimming took 5 bases from V and 4 from J; bases not matched to a gene: 5. The germline CDR1 and CDR2 sequences are MNHNY and SVGAGI (reference sequence). The CDR3, as DNA: TGTGCCAGCAGTCTGGACAGGCAGTACAATGAGCAGTTCTTC. Amino acids: CASSLDRQYNEQFF.

With respect to this clone: The junction and the germline gene differ at one end; a read error may be behind it. CDR3 bases: TGTGCCAGCAGCCAAGATAGGGGATTATCTGAGGCTTTCTTT. It specifies CASSQDRGLSEAFF. The J gene is TRBJ1-1, the V gene TRBV4-2, with a tentative D call TRBD1 (5 bases). This CDR3 spans 14 amino acids. CDR1 is LGHNA, CDR2 YNFKEQ, per germline.

The chain joins TRBV5-1 to TRBJ2-2, with 9 bases identical to TRBD1. Trimming removed 5 bases from V and 3 bases from J; junction bases left unmatched: 5. The CDR3 extends over 15 amino acids. Germline values: CDR1 SGHRS, CDR2 YFSETQ. The CDR3 coding sequence is TGCGCCAGCAGACAGGGGGCCGGAGACACCGGGGAGCTGTTTTTT. The encoded protein is CASRQGAGDTGELFF. Full variable domain (outside the CDR3, taken from reference TRBV5-1 and TRBJ2-2): KAGVTQTPRYLIKTRGQQVTLSCSPISGHRSVSWYQQTPGQGLQFLFEYFSETQRNKGNFPGRFSGRQFSNSRSEMNVSTLELGDSALYLCASRQGAGDTGELFFGEGSRLTVL.

CDR3 coding DNA: TGTGCCAGCTCACCCCGAGGAAACATTCAGTACTTC. This sequence encodes CASSPRGNIQYF. The rearrangement joins TRBV18 to TRBJ2-4; no clear D. This CDR3 spans 12 amino acids. Germline CDR1 is KGHSH and CDR2 is LQKENI. The V gene lost 3 bases and the J gene lost 6 bases, with 6 bases spanning the gap.

The chain has TRBV19 and TRBJ1-4, with D possibly TRBD1 on 6 matching bases. The V gene's germline CDR1 is LNHDA and CDR2 SQIVND (reference sequence). V was shortened by 5 bases and J by 7 bases, with 14 bases between the two germline ends. There are 14 residues in the CDR3. The CDR3 protein is CASSAYREIEKLFF. The CDR3 DNA reads TGTGCCAGTAGTGCCTACAGGGAGATTGAAAAACTGTTTTTT.

The chain couples TRBV19 to TRBJ2-7; tentatively, D is TRBD1 or TRBD2 (5 bases each). This CDR3 is built from 14 residues. Germline assignment: CDR1 LNHDA and CDR2 SQIVND (reference sequence). V was cut by 8 bases and J by 3 bases, with 17 bases left in between. For the CDR3, the DNA is TGTGCCAGTCGCCGGGACCTAAAACACTACGAGCAGTACTTC. Translated: CASRRDLKHYEQYF.

A remark on this clone: The junction differs from germline at one of its ends, possibly a read error. This chain uses TRBV7-7 with TRBJ2-3; TRBD1 matches 10 bases. The CDR3 length is 15 residues. CDR1 is SSHAT, CDR2 FNYEAQ, per germline (reference sequence). The CDR3 sequence: CASSPTGGATDTQYF. In nucleotides, the CDR3 is TGTGCTAGCAGCCCGACAGGGGGCGCGACAGATACGCAGTATTTT.

The gene calls are TRBV19 and TRBJ2-5, with D perhaps TRBD2 (5 bases). The CDR3 loop spans 13 amino acids. The V gene's germline CDR1 is LNHDA and CDR2 SQIVND (reference sequence). V was pared by 5 bases and J by 5 bases, with 12 bases between. CDR3: CASSLASVETQYF. In nucleotides, the CDR3 is TGTGCCAGTAGTCTAGCTTCTGTGGAGACCCAGTACTTC.

The chain links TRBV6-5 to TRBJ1-1, with D possibly TRBD1 on 6 matching bases. V was clipped by 0 bases and J by 12 bases, with 11 bases between them. The CDR3 length is 12 residues. The germline CDR1 and CDR2 sequences are MNHEY and SVGAGI. The CDR3 is CASSYSPGTPFF. The CDR3, as DNA: TGTGCCAGCAGTTACTCCCCCGGGACACCTTTCTTT.

The chain couples TRBV7-8 to TRBJ1-5; possibly TRBD1 for D (5 bases). The CDR3 length is 14 residues. With 3 bases removed from V and 6 bases from J, the gap between germline ends came to 12 bases. Germline CDR1 reads SGHVS; CDR2 reads FQNEAQ. This CDR3 reads CASSFSGVSQPQHF. The CDR3, as DNA: TGTGCCAGCAGCTTCTCGGGGGTGAGTCAGCCCCAGCATTTT.

This chain connects TRBV28 to TRBJ1-2; TRBD1 aligns across 9 bases. V was clipped by 6 bases and J by 8 bases; unmatched bases: 13. The CDR3 runs to 15 residues. Germline assignment: CDR1 MDHEN and CDR2 SYDVKM. CDR3 protein: CASRVTGQGLWGYTF. The CDR3 region has the DNA TGTGCCAGCAGGGTTACCGGACAGGGGCTGTGGGGCTACACCTTC.

DNA for the CDR3: TGTGCCAGCAGCTTGGCCACTAGCGGGAGCGAGACCCAGTACTTC. Its protein is CASSLATSGSETQYF. This chain links TRBV5-6 with TRBJ2-5, with 11 bases aligning to TRBD2. J was trimmed by 5 bases and V by 0 bases; bases with no gene match: 3. The length of the CDR3 is 15 residues. From germline, CDR1 is SGHDT and CDR2 YYEEEE. The whole variable domain, remainder taken from reference TRBV5-6 and TRBJ2-5, is DAGVTQSPTHLIKTRGQQVTLRCSPKSGHDTVSWYQQALGQGPQFIFQYYEEEERQRGNFPDRFSGHQFPNYSSELNVNALLLGDSALYLCASSLATSGSETQYFGPGTRLLVL.

This clone was observed a single time. The V call is TRBV30, the J call TRBJ2-7; D ambiguous. Deletions cut 0 bases from V and 3 bases from J, with 9 bases between. Germline V gene lookup returns CDR1 GTSNPN and CDR2 SVGIG (reference sequence). The CDR3 runs 13 residues. This CDR3 is CAWSVRIYYEQYF. CDR3 coding DNA: TGTGCCTGGAGTGTCCGGATTTACTACGAGCAGTACTTC.

This chain links TRBV4-3 with TRBJ1-2, with D possibly matching TRBD1 (5 bases). This CDR3 comprises 15 residues. V shed 0 bases and J shed 5 bases, with 13 bases lying between them. Germline CDR1 LGHNA, CDR2 YSLEER. CDR3 sequence (DNA): TGCGCCAGCAGCCAAGATTTAGGGACGGATTATGGCTACACCTTC. Translated, it gives CASSQDLGTDYGYTF.